This is a list of T cell receptor beta chains from one sample in a study of blood T cell repertoires in COVID-19. The method was immunoSEQ multiplex PCR; TCRdb's version includes in-frame clones alone and lacks a portion of them. This sample has 75,000 to 100,000 clones, with roughly 89% found just once. Sequencing was done on a sample of peripheral blood. All receptors come from a man between 60 and 75 years old with acute or convalescent COVID-19. Each CDR3 is given with its conserved first and last residue. D genes are given only for firm matches. Expanded clones are given a class, and other clones once, few, many or no size at all.

v_gene: TRBV9; abundance: .; j_gene: TRBJ2-1; d_gene: .; CDR3aa: CASSLSQRNNEQFF; CDR3nt: TGTGCCAGCAGCTTATCACAGAGAAACAATGAGCAGTTCTTC
v_gene: TRBV4-3; abundance: .; j_gene: TRBJ1-2; d_gene: .; CDR3aa: CASSQLGSYGYTF; CDR3nt: TGCGCCAGCAGCCAATTGGGGAGCTATGGCTACACCTTC
v_gene: TRBV15; abundance: .; j_gene: TRBJ2-7; d_gene: .; CDR3aa: CATSIGQERTYEQYF; CDR3nt: TGTGCCACCAGCATAGGACAAGAGCGAACCTACGAGCAGTACTTC
v_gene: TRBV13; abundance: .; j_gene: TRBJ2-7; d_gene: .; CDR3aa: CASSLGSAGRSSYEQYF; CDR3nt: TGTGCCAGCAGCTTAGGCTCCGCGGGACGGAGCTCCTACGAGCAGTACTTC
v_gene: TRBV7-2; abundance: .; j_gene: TRBJ2-7; d_gene: .; CDR3aa: CASSPFSFEQYF; CDR3nt: TGTGCCAGCAGCCCCTTCTCGTTCGAGCAGTACTTC
v_gene: TRBV5-1; abundance: .; j_gene: TRBJ2-1; d_gene: .; CDR3aa: CASSFAQGSYNEQFF; CDR3nt: TGCGCCAGCAGCTTTGCACAGGGTTCCTACAATGAGCAGTTCTTC
v_gene: TRBV19; abundance: .; j_gene: TRBJ1-2; d_gene: .; CDR3aa: CASSIAAGVNYGYTF; CDR3nt: TGTGCCAGTAGTATAGCAGCAGGCGTTAACTATGGCTACACCTTC
v_gene: TRBV11-2; abundance: .; j_gene: TRBJ2-4; d_gene: TRBD1; CDR3aa: CASSRRQGGNIQYF; CDR3nt: TGTGCCAGCAGTCGACGACAGGGCGGGAACATTCAGTACTTC
v_gene: TRBV6-2/TRBV6-3; abundance: .; j_gene: TRBJ2-7; d_gene: TRBD1; CDR3aa: CASSIASGGEQYF; CDR3nt: TGTGCCAGCAGCATCGCCTCAGGGGGCGAGCAGTACTTC
v_gene: TRBV12-3/TRBV12-4; abundance: .; j_gene: TRBJ2-7; d_gene: .; CDR3aa: CASSQVPYEQYF; CDR3nt: TGTGCCAGCAGCCAGGTCCCCTACGAGCAGTACTTC
v_gene: TRBV6-5; abundance: once; j_gene: TRBJ1-1; d_gene: TRBD1; CDR3aa: CASSSTGGRTEAFF; CDR3nt: TGTGCCAGCAGTTCTACAGGGGGAAGGACTGAAGCTTTCTTT
v_gene: TRBV16; abundance: .; j_gene: TRBJ2-3; d_gene: TRBD1; CDR3aa: CASSQNRGSTDTQYF; CDR3nt: TGTGCCAGCAGCCAAAACAGGGGGAGCACAGATACGCAGTATTTT
v_gene: TRBV5-1; abundance: .; j_gene: TRBJ1-1; d_gene: .; CDR3aa: CASSLAGWDTEAFF; CDR3nt: TGCGCCAGCAGCTTGGCGGGGTGGGACACTGAAGCTTTCTTT
v_gene: TRBV6-6; abundance: .; j_gene: TRBJ1-1; d_gene: .; CDR3aa: CASSYLASGDTEAFF; CDR3nt: TGTGCCAGCAGTTACTTGGCCTCAGGGGACACTGAAGCTTTCTTT
v_gene: TRBV13; abundance: .; j_gene: TRBJ1-6; d_gene: TRBD1; CDR3aa: CASSKGTGLSPLHF; CDR3nt: TGTGCCAGCAGTAAAGGGACAGGGCTTTCACCCCTCCACTTT
v_gene: TRBV5-8; abundance: .; j_gene: TRBJ2-2; d_gene: .; CDR3aa: CASTGQLDTGELFF; CDR3nt: TGTGCCAGCACCGGGCAACTAGATACCGGGGAGCTGTTTTTT
v_gene: TRBV10-1; abundance: .; j_gene: TRBJ2-7; d_gene: .; CDR3aa: CASSRGSYEQYF; CDR3nt: TGCGCCAGCAGCAGAGGCTCCTACGAGCAGTACTTC
v_gene: TRBV19; abundance: .; j_gene: TRBJ2-7; d_gene: TRBD2; CDR3aa: CASSMGAGQVYEQYF; CDR3nt: TGTGCCAGTAGTATGGGAGCGGGGCAGGTTTACGAGCAGTACTTC
v_gene: TRBV19; abundance: .; j_gene: TRBJ2-4; d_gene: .; CDR3aa: CASSIGGESLPRDF; CDR3nt: TGTGCCAGTAGTATAGGAGGTGAAAGTCTCCCTCGGGACTTC
v_gene: TRBV6-5; abundance: .; j_gene: TRBJ1-1; d_gene: .; CDR3aa: CASSYSAGTEAFF; CDR3nt: TGTGCCAGCAGTTACTCAGCAGGTACTGAAGCTTTCTTT
v_gene: TRBV29-1; abundance: .; j_gene: TRBJ1-1; d_gene: .; CDR3aa: CSALPGTGEAFF; CDR3nt: TGCAGCGCTCTACCGGGTACCGGTGAAGCTTTCTTT
v_gene: TRBV10-3; abundance: .; j_gene: TRBJ2-5; d_gene: TRBD1; CDR3aa: CAISGTEETQYF; CDR3nt: TGTGCCATCAGCGGGACAGAAGAGACCCAGTACTTC
v_gene: TRBV11-3; abundance: .; j_gene: TRBJ1-5; d_gene: TRBD1; CDR3aa: CAWWGGGLHRGRQPQHF; CDR3nt: TGTGCCTGGTGGGGTGGAGGGCTCCACAGGGGCCGTCAGCCCCAGCATTTT
v_gene: TRBV19; abundance: once; j_gene: TRBJ1-2; d_gene: .; CDR3aa: CASRGANRDGYTF; CDR3nt: TGTGCCAGTAGGGGTGCCAACAGAGATGGCTACACCTTC